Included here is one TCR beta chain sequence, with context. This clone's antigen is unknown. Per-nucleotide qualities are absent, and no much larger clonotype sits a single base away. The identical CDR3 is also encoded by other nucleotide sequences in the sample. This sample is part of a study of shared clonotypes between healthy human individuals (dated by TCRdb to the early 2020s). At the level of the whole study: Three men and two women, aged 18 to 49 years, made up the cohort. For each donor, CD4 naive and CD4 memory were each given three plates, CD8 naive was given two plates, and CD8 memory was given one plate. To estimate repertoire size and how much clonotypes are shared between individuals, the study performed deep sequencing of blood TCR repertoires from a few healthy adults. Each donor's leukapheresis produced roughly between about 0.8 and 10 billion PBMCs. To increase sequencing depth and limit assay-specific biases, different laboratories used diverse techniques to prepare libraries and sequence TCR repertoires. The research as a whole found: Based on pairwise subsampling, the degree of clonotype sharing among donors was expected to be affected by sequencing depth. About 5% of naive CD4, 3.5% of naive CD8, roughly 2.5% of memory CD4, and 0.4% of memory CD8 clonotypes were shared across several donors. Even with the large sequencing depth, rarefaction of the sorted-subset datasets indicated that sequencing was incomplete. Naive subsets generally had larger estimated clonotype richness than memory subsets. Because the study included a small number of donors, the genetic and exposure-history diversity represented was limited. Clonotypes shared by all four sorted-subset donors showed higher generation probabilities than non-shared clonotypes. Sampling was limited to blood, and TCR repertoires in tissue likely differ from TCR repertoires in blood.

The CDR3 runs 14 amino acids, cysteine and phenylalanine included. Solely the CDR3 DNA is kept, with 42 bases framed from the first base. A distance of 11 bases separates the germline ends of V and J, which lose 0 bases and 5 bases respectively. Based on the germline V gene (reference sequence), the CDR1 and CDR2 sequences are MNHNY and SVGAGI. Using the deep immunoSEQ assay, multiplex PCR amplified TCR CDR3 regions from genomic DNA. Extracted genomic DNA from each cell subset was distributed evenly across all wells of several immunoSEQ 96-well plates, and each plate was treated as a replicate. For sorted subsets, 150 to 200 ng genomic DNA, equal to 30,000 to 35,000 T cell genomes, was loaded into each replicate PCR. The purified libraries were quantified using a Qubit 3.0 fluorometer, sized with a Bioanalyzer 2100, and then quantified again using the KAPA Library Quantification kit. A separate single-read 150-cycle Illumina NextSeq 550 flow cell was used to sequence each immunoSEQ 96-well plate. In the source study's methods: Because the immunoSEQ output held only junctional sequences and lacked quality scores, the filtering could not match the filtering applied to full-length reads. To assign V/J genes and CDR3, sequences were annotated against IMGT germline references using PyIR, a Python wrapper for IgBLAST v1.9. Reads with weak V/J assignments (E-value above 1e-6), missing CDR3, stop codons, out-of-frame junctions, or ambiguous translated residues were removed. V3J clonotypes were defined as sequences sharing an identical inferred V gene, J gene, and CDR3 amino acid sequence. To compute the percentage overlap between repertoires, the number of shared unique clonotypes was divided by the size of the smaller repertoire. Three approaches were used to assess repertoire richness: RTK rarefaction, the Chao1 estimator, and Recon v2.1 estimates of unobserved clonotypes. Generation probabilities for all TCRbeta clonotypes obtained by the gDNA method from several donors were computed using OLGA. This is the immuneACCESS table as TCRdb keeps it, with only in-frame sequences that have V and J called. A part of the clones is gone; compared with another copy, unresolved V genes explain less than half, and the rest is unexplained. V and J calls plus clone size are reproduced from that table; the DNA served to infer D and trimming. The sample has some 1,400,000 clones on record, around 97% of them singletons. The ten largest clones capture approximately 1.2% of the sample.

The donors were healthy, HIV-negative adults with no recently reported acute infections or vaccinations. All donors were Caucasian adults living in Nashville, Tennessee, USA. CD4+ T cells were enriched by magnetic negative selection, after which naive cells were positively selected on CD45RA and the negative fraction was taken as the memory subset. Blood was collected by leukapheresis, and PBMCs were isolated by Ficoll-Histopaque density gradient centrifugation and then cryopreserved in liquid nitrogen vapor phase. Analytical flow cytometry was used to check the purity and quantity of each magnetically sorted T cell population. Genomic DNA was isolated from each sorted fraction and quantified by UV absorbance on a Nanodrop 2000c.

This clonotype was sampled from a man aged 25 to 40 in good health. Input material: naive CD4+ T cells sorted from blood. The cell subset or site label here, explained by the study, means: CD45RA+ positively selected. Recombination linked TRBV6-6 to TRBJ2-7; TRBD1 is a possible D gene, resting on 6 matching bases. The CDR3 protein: CASSYSTGGNEQYF. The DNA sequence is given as TGTGCCAGCAGTTACTCGACAGGAGGAAACGAGCAGTACTTC.